The entry that follows covers one T cell receptor beta chain sequence. Profiled with immunoSEQ multiplex PCR; TCRdb holds only in-frame clones, not every one. The repertoire holds about 180,000 clones, with around 90% as singletons. Germline CDR1 MGHRA, CDR2 YSYEKL. The V and J ends lost 0 bases and 5 bases, in that order; junction bases with no gene match: 4. The CDR3 loop spans 15 amino acids. The data originate from a study of control samples from healthy donors and cancer patients. The rearrangement uses TRBV4-1 and TRBJ2-5, with 9 bases that match TRBD2. The origin of this receptor is a woman aged 45-60 years in good health. The source material was blood. The CDR3 nucleotides read TGCGCCAGCAGCCAAGATGGGACTAGCAGGGAGACCCAGTACTTC. Its protein is CASSQDGTSRETQYF.